What follows are 15 T cell receptor beta chains derived from one specimen sequenced in a study of T cell changes during pregnancy in multiple sclerosis. The data were produced by immunoSEQ multiplex PCR, yet TCRdb's version contains in-frame clones alone and is incomplete. Here the sample spans around 71,000 clones, under 95% being singletons. The sample consisted of peripheral blood, taken after pregnancy. These receptors were obtained from a female donor with multiple sclerosis, enrolled in a pregnancy study.

V gene TRBV19 combines with J gene TRBJ2-5; D may be TRBD2 (6 bases). Looked up from germline, CDR1 is LNHDA and CDR2 is SQIVND (reference sequence). This CDR3 region has 15 residues. V lost 4 bases, J lost 0 bases, and 12 bases lay in between. CDR3 sequence: CASSTPREYQETQYF. CDR3 DNA sequence: TGTGCCAGTAGTACCCCTCGGGAGTACCAAGAGACCCAGTACTTC. Together with reference TRBV19 and TRBJ2-5, the CDR3 gives the full variable domain: DGGITQSPKYLFRKEGQNVTLSCEQNLNHDAMYWYRQDPGQGLRLIYYSQIVNDFQKGDIAEGYSVSREKKESFPLTVTSAQKNPTAFYLCASSTPREYQETQYFGPGTRLLVL.

The CDR3 nucleotides read TGTGCCAGCTCTTTACAGGGTTCGAAGACAGATACGCAGTATTTT. Translation gives CASSLQGSKTDTQYF. The chain couples TRBV7-9 to TRBJ2-3; D is possibly TRBD1 (6 bases). In germline, CDR1 is SEHNR, CDR2 FQNEAQ (reference sequence). The CDR3 is 15 residues long. Trimming pared 8 bases from V and 3 bases from J, leaving 18 bases between.

The chain recombines TRBV4-3 with TRBJ2-1, with 7 bases identical to TRBD2. After removal of 4 bases from V and 6 bases from J, the junction contained 12 bases not matched to a gene. Germline CDR1 and CDR2: LGHNA and YSLEER. The CDR3 spans 16 residues. The CDR3 loop is CASSLSSGNEGNEQFF. As DNA, the CDR3 is TGCGCCAGCAGCCTTTCGAGCGGGAACGAGGGCAATGAGCAGTTCTTC.

The rearrangement uses TRBV14 and TRBJ2-7; D is possibly TRBD2 (6 bases). Trimming took off 4 bases at V and 2 bases at J, with 12 bases between the two ends. Germline V lookup: CDR1 SGHDN, CDR2 FVKESK. The CDR3 covers 14 residues. Here the CDR3 reads CASSPRESAYEQYF. As DNA, the CDR3 is TGTGCCAGCAGCCCCCGGGAGAGTGCCTACGAGCAGTACTTC.

There are a few counts of this clone. The chain has TRBV2 and TRBJ1-4, with D possibly TRBD1 on 5 matching bases. This CDR3 spans 13 amino acids. Trimming left V 8 bases short and J 8 bases short, with 15 bases between. The germline gives CDR1 SNHLY, CDR2 FYNNEI. CDR3 DNA: TGTGCCAGCTGCCCATCGCGGGGGGAAAAACTGTTTTTT. This encodes CASCPSRGEKLFF. The variable domain in full, with the rest retrieved from reference TRBV2 and TRBJ1-4, is EPEVTQTPSHQVTQMGQEVILRCVPISNHLYFYWYRQILGQKVEFLVSFYNNEISEKSEIFDDQFSVERPDGSNFTLKIRSTKLEDSAMYFCASCPSRGEKLFFGSGTQLSVL.

The CDR3 here is CASKTDSSSYNEQFF. The CDR3 nucleotides are TGTGCCAGTAAAACCGACTCAAGCTCCTACAATGAGCAGTTCTTC. The rearrangement links TRBV19 to TRBJ2-1; D gene unclear. V was cut by 7 bases and J by 0 bases, with 13 bases left in between. Germline V gives CDR1 LNHDA, CDR2 SQIVND (reference sequence). The CDR3 is 15 amino acids.

This chain connects TRBV6-6 to TRBJ2-7; TRBD1 agrees at 12 bases. There are 16 residues in the CDR3. Losses at the gene ends were 6 bases for V and 3 bases for J; bases not matched to a gene: 9. Germline loops: CDR1 MNHNY, CDR2 SVGAGI (reference sequence). The CDR3 sequence is CASRRGQGAINYEQYF. CDR3 nucleotides: TGTGCCAGCAGACGGGGACAGGGGGCGATTAACTACGAGCAGTACTTC.

The chain has TRBV7-9 and TRBJ2-1, with D hard to call. Germline-derived CDR1 and CDR2 are SEHNR and FQNEAQ (reference sequence). The CDR3 runs to 10 residues. The germline V and J ends were trimmed by 8 bases and 13 bases, with 12 bases remaining between them. Here the CDR3 reads CASGRGSQFF. As DNA, the CDR3 is TGTGCCAGCGGCCGCGGCAGCCAGTTCTTC.

This chain links TRBV5-6 with TRBJ1-1, with TRBD1 identical over 8 bases. This CDR3 is built from 15 residues. Trimming cost V 4 bases and J 3 bases; bases outside gene matches: 8. Germline CDR1 and CDR2: SGHDT and YYEEEE. Here the CDR3 reads CASSAYRGGHTEAFF. DNA of the CDR3: TGTGCCAGCAGCGCGTACAGGGGGGGGCACACTGAAGCTTTCTTT. The full variable domain, in which reference TRBV5-6 and TRBJ1-1 provide the parts outside the CDR3, is DAGVTQSPTHLIKTRGQQVTLRCSPKSGHDTVSWYQQALGQGPQFIFQYYEEEERQRGNFPDRFSGHQFPNYSSELNVNALLLGDSALYLCASSAYRGGHTEAFFGQGTRLTVV.

This clone was recorded once. The chain combines TRBV4-2 with TRBJ1-3; D call uncertain. Between the trimmed V and J ends, which lost 4 bases and 0 bases, there was a span of 13 bases. This CDR3 spans 16 amino acids. Germline CDR1 LGHNA, CDR2 YNFKEQ. CDR3 residues: CASSRNSLSSGNTIYF. In nucleotides, the CDR3 is TGTGCCAGCAGCCGAAACAGCCTGTCCTCTGGAAACACCATATATTTT.

Only one count was recorded for this clone. The chain joins TRBV6-5 to TRBJ2-7; D might be TRBD2 (6 bases). Trimming shortened V by 5 bases and J by 1 base, and 15 bases separated the two germline ends. The CDR3 has 15 residues. CDR1 and CDR2 from the germline V gene are MNHEY and SVGAGI. CDR3 DNA: TGTGCCAGCAGTCCTCTGGGCGGGAATTCCTACGAGCAGTACTTC. As protein: CASSPLGGNSYEQYF.

V is TRBV18 and J is TRBJ1-4, with D unclear. This CDR3 has 13 amino acids. Germline CDR1 and CDR2: KGHSH and LQKENI. V lost 5 bases and J 7 bases, leaving 11 bases between the germline ends. The CDR3 protein is CASSVTISEKLFF. The CDR3 nucleotides are TGTGCCAGCTCAGTCACTATAAGTGAAAAACTGTTTTTT.

This rearrangement joins TRBV18 to TRBJ2-1; D may be TRBD2 (6 bases). This CDR3 region has 14 residues. Trimming cost V 0 bases and J 9 bases, with 12 bases left between them. The germline gives CDR1 KGHSH, CDR2 LQKENI. CDR3 nucleotides: TGTGCCAGCTCACCACCGGGGACTTTGGGTGAGCAGTTCTTC. Amino acids: CASSPPGTLGEQFF.

The rearrangement uses TRBV27 and TRBJ2-1; D call uncertain. The CDR3 is 15 residues long. Germline V CDR1 and CDR2: MNHEY, SMNVEV (reference sequence). Trimming shortened V by 6 bases and J by 3 bases, and 15 bases separated the two germline ends. Here the CDR3 DNA reads TGTGCCAGCAGCGCGGTTCCTATAAACTACAATGAGCAGTTCTTC. This translates into CASSAVPINYNEQFF.

The chain recombines TRBV7-9 with TRBJ1-4; 7 bases are shared with TRBD1. V dropped 8 bases and J dropped 4; count of bases not matched to a gene: 13. The CDR3 totals 16 residues. Germline assignment: CDR1 SEHNR and CDR2 FQNEAQ (reference sequence). CDR3 region: CASLRYTGDGNEKLFF. The CDR3 coding sequence is TGTGCCAGCCTGAGGTATACAGGGGATGGTAATGAAAAACTGTTTTTT. Full variable domain (outside the CDR3, taken from reference TRBV7-9 and TRBJ1-4): DTGVSQNPRHKITKRGQNVTFRCDPISEHNRLYWYRQTLGQGPEFLTYFQNEAQLEKSRLLSDRFSAERPKGSFSTLEIQRTEQGDSAMYLCASLRYTGDGNEKLFFGSGTQLSVL.